The clone carrying this TCR beta chain was picked up a small number of times. The target antigen is unknown. The PCR employed 60 Vbeta primers together with 13 Jbeta primers. Profiling relied on immunoSEQ multiplex PCR, and the TCRdb table lists in-frame clones only, not all of them. This table holds 85,000 to 130,000 clones, roughly 77% found once. The sample is drawn from a study of cytomegalovirus exposure and HLA in healthy donors. Germline V gene sequence: CDR1 SGHRS, CDR2 YFSETQ. The CDR3 runs to 15 residues. V was cut by 0 bases and J by 7 bases, with 14 bases left in between. Study-wide findings and caveats: Among TCR beta chains, those listed as cytomegalovirus-associated numbered more than 150. The authors considered a cluster of highly shared sequence variants likely to be a sequencing artifact.

Donors consisted of healthy bone marrow donors. The sample taken for sequencing was PBMCs. The chain carries TRBV5-1 and TRBJ2-1, with D uncertain. This TCR came from a man aged 35 to 55 in good health and CMV-seronegative. The CDR3 DNA sequence: TGCGCCAGCAGCTTGGGTGCCCTCACCCGGAATGAGCAGTTCTTC. Translating gives CASSLGALTRNEQFF.